This TCR beta chain was profiled in a study of T cell responses to AZD1222 COVID-19 vaccine. Study overall: Doses given second, at about 4 or about 12 weeks, were pooled.

The method was immunoSEQ multiplex PCR; TCRdb's version includes in-frame clones alone and lacks a portion of them. The table shows about 120,000 clones, with about 91% occurring only once. Details on this clone: Its antigen is still unknown.

The V end lost 3 bases, the J end lost 3 bases, and 9 bases lay between the germline ends. Germline V gene sequence: CDR1 MGHDK, CDR2 SYGVNS. This CDR3 is 15 amino acids long. Findings of the study overall: All repertoire sampling was performed exclusively after the peak T cell response. Spike-wide coverage was observed for vaccine-associated CD4 TCRs, with dominant responses at 160-218 and 743-854.

The chain uses TRBV25-1 and TRBJ1-6; no clear D. The receptor was derived from an adult in good health. The sample here was peripheral blood, taken on day 0 of AZD1222 vaccination. This CDR3 reads CASSDQAGYNSPLHF. CDR3 nucleotides: TGTGCCAGCAGTGATCAGGCAGGCTATAATTCACCCCTCCACTTT.